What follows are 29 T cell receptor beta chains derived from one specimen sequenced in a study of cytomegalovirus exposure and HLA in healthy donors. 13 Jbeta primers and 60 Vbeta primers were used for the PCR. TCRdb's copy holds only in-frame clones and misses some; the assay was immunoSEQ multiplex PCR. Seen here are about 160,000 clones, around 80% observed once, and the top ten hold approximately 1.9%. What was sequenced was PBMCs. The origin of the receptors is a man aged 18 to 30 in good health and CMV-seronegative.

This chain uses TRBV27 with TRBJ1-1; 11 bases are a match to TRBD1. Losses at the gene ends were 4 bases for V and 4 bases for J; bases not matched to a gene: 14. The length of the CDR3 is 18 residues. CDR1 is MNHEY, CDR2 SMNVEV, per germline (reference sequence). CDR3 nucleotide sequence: TGTGCCAGCAGTTCAGCCTTGGGACAGGGGGTAATGGGCACTGAAGCTTTCTTT. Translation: CASSSALGQGVMGTEAFF.

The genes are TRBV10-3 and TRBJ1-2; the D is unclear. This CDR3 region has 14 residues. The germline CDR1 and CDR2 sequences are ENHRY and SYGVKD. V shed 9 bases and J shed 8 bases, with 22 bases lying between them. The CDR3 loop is CAISGIGRAGGYTF. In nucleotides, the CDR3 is TGTGCCATTTCGGGTATTGGGCGGGCGGGCGGCTACACCTTC.

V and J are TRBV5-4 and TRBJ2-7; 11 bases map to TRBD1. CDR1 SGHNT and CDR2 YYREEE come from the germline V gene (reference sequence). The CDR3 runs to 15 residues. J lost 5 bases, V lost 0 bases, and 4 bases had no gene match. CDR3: CASSLGGTGGNEQYF. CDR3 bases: TGTGCCAGCAGCTTGGGCGGGACAGGGGGTAACGAGCAGTACTTC.

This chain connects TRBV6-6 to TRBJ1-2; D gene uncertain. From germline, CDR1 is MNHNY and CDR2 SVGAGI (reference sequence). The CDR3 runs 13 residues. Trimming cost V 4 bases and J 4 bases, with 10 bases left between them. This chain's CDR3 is CASSLDGLYGYTF. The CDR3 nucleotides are TGTGCCAGCAGTTTGGACGGACTCTATGGCTACACCTTC.

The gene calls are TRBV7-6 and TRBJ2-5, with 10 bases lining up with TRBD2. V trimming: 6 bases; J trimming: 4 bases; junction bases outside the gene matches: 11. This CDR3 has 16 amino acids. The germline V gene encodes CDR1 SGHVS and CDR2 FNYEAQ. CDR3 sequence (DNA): TGTGCCAGCAGTACACCTAAAGCGGGGGGGCGAGAGACCCAGTACTTC. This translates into CASSTPKAGGRETQYF.

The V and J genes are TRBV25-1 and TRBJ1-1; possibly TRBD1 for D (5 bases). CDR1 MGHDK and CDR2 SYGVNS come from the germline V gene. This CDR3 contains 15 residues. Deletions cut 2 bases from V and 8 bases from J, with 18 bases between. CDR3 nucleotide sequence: TGTGCCAGCAGTGAAAGCGGAGGGGCAACCCTCGAAGCTTTCTTT. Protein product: CASSESGGATLEAFF.

This chain's CDR3 is CASSLNVRSGEQYF. The CDR3 DNA reads as TGTGCCAGCAGCTTAAATGTCAGATCGGGGGAGCAGTACTTC. The chain has TRBV7-2 and TRBJ2-7, with D perhaps matching TRBD2 (5 bases). The CDR3 is 14 residues long. Germline assignment: CDR1 SGHTA and CDR2 FQGNSA. The V gene lost 2 bases and the J gene lost 7 bases, with 15 bases spanning the gap.

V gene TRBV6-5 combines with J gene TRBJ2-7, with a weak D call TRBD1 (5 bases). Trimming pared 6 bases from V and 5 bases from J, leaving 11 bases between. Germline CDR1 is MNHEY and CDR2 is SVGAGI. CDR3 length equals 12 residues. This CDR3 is CASSRTGHEQYF. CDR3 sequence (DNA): TGTGCCAGCAGCCGAACAGGTCACGAGCAGTACTTC.

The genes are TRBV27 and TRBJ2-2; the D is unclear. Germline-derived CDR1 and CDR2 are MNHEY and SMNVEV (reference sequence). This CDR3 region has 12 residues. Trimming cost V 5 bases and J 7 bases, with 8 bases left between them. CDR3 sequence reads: CASSIIRGELFF. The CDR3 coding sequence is TGTGCCAGCAGTATTATTCGCGGGGAGCTGTTTTTT.

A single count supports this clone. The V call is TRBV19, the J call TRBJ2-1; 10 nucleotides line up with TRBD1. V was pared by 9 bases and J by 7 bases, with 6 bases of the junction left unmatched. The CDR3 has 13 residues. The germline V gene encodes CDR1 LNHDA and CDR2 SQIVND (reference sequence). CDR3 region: CASSGQGKNEQFF. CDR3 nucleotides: TGTGCCAGCTCGGGACAGGGGAAGAATGAGCAGTTCTTC.

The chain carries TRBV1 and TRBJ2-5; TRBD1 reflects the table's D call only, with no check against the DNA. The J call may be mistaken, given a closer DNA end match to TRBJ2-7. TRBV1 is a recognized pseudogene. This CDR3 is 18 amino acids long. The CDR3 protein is CTSSQGGEQGDEACEQYF. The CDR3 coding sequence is TGCACCAGCAGCCAAGGGGGGGAACAGGGGGACGAAGCCTGCGAGCAGTACTTC.

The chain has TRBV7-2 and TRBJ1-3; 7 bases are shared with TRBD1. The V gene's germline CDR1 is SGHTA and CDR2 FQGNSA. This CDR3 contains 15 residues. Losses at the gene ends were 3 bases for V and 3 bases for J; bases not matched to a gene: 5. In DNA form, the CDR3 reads TGTGCCAGCAGCTTGAGGGGGCTTGTTGGAAACACCATATATTTT. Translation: CASSLRGLVGNTIYF.

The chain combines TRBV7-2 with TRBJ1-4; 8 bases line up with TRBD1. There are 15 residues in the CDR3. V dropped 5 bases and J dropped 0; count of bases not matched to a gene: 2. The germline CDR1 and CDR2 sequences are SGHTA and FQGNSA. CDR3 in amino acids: CASSPGGPTNEKLFF. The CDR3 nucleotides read TGTGCCAGCAGCCCAGGGGGCCCAACTAATGAAAAACTGTTTTTT.

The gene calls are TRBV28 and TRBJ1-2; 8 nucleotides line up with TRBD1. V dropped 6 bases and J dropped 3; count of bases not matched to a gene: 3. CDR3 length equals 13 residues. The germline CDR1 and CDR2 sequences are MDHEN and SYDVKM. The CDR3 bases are TGTGCCAGCAGCGGGACAGGAGACTATGGCTACACCTTC. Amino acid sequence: CASSGTGDYGYTF.

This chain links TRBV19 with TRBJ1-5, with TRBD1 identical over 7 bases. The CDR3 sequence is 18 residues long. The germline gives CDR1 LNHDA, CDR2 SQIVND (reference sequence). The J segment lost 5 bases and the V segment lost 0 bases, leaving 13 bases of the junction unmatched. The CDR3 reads CASSIDRDREIRDQPQHF. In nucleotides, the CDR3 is TGTGCCAGTAGTATAGATCGGGACAGAGAGATCCGGGATCAGCCCCAGCATTTT.

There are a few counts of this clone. In DNA, the CDR3 is TGTGCCAGTAGTATGGGGCGGAACAATCAGCCCCAGCATTTT. Translation gives CASSMGRNNQPQHF. The chain carries TRBV19 and TRBJ1-5, with TRBD1 as a possible D gene (5 bases). Trimming left V 3 bases short and J 3 bases short, with 9 bases between. There are 14 residues in the CDR3. The germline gives CDR1 LNHDA, CDR2 SQIVND (reference sequence).

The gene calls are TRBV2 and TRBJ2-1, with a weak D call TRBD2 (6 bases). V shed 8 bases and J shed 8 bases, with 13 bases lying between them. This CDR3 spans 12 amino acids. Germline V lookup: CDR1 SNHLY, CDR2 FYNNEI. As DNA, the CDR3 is TGTGCCAGCTGTCAGCGGGCGGATGAGCAGTTCTTC. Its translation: CASCQRADEQFF.

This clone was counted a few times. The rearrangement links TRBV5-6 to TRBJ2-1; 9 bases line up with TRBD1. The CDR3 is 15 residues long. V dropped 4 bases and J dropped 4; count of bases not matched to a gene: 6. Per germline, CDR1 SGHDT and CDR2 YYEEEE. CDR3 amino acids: CASSPRDRAYNEQFF. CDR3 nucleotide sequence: TGTGCCAGCAGCCCCCGGGACAGGGCTTACAATGAGCAGTTCTTC.

CDR3 in amino acids: CASSTGQTYSGNTIYF. The CDR3 DNA reads TGCGCCAGCAGCACGGGACAGACTTACTCTGGAAACACCATATATTTT. The chain links TRBV5-1 to TRBJ1-3, with TRBD1 identical over 7 bases. Germline lookup yields CDR1 SGHRS and CDR2 YFSETQ. This CDR3 region has 16 residues. With V trimmed by 4 bases and J by 0 bases, 7 bases remained unmatched. Together with reference TRBV5-1 and TRBJ1-3, the CDR3 gives the full variable domain: KAGVTQTPRYLIKTRGQQVTLSCSPISGHRSVSWYQQTPGQGLQFLFEYFSETQRNKGNFPGRFSGRQFSNSRSEMNVSTLELGDSALYLCASSTGQTYSGNTIYFGEGSWLTVV.

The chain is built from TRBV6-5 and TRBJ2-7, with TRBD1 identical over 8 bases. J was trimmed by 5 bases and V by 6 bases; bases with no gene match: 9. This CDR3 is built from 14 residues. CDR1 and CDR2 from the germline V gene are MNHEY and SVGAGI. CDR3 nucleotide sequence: TGTGCCAGCAGCGCGGGACAGGTATCGGACGAGCAGTACTTC. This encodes CASSAGQVSDEQYF.

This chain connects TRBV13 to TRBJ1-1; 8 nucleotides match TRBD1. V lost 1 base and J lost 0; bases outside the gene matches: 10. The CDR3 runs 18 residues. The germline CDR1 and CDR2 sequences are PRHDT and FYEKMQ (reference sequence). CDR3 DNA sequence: TGTGCCAGCAGCTTAGTTCGCGACAGGGGAATTGTGAACACTGAAGCTTTCTTT. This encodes CASSLVRDRGIVNTEAFF.

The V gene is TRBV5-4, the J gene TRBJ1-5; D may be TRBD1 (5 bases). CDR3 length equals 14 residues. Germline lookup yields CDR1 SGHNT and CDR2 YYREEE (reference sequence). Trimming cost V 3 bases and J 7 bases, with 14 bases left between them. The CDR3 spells CASSSGGDDQPQHF. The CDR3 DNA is TGTGCCAGCAGCTCCGGGGGGGACGACCAGCCCCAGCATTTT.

The CDR3 is CASNREGEGYEQYF. CDR3 DNA: TGTGCCAGCAACCGGGAAGGGGAGGGCTACGAGCAGTACTTC. The genes are TRBV2 and TRBJ2-7; 7 bases match TRBD2. The V gene's germline CDR1 is SNHLY and CDR2 FYNNEI. This CDR3 has 14 amino acids. The J segment lost 3 bases and the V segment lost 7 bases, leaving 9 bases of the junction unmatched.

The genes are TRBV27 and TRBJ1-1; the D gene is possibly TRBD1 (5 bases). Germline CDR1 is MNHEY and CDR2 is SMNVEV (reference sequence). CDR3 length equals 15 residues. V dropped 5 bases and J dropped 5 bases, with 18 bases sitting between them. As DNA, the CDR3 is TGTGCCAGCAGTCTGGGAACAGGCCTTGGGACTGAAGCTTTCTTT. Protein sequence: CASSLGTGLGTEAFF.

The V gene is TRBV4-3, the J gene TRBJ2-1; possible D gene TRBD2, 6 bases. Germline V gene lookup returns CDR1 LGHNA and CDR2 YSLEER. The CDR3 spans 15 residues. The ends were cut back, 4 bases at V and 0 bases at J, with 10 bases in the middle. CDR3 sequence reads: CASSPGAYSYNEQFF. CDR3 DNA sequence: TGCGCCAGCAGCCCGGGAGCGTACTCCTACAATGAGCAGTTCTTC.

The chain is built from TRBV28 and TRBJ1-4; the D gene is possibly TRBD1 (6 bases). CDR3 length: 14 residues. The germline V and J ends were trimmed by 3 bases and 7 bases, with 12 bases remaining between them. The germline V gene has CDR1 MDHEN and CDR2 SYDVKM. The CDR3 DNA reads TGTGCCAGCAGTTTTGGTCAGGGGTTTGAAAAACTGTTTTTT. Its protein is CASSFGQGFEKLFF.

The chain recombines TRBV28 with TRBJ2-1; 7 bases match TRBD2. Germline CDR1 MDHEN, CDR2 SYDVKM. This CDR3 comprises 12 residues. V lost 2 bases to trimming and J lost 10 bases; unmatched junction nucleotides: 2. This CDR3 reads CASSLAGREQFF. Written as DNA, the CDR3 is TGTGCCAGCAGTTTAGCCGGGAGGGAGCAGTTCTTC.

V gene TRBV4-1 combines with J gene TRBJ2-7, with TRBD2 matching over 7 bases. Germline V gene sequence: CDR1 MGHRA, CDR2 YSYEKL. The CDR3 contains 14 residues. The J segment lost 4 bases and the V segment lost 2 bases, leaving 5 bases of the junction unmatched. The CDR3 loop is CASSQPTSSYEQYF. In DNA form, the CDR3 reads TGCGCCAGCAGCCAACCGACTAGCAGTTACGAGCAGTACTTC.

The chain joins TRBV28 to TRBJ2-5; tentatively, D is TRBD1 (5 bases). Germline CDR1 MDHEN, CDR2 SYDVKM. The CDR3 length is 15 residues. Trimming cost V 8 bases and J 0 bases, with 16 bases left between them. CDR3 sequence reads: CASLPGRAYQETQYF. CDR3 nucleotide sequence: TGTGCCAGCTTACCAGGCAGGGCTTACCAAGAGACCCAGTACTTC.